The rows below give T cell receptor beta chains drawn from one sample of a study of blood T cell repertoires in COVID-19. Using immunoSEQ multiplex PCR, the repertoire was profiled, and TCRdb retains in-frame clones only, with some absent. The sample holds about 250,000 clones, more than 65% seen once. Sequenced: peripheral blood. The source of these receptors is a man over 45 with active or convalescent COVID-19. The CDR3 runs from the conserved cysteine through the conserved F or W. Each record gives: clone size, V gene, CDR3 length, J gene, D gene, CDR3 DNA, CDR3 protein. The D gene is left open where the match is weak. Some rows have no size entry. The others give once, few or many, or a class for an expanded clone.

-	TRBV7-2	14	TRBJ1-2	-	TGTGCCGAGCGGTTTATGGGGGCATCGGAAGGCTACACCTTC	CAERFMGASEGYTF
few	TRBV19	13	TRBJ1-1	TRBD1	TGTGCCAGTAGTAATACAGGGGGCACTGAAGCTTTCTTT	CASSNTGGTEAFF
-	TRBV3-1/TRBV3-2	15	TRBJ1-2	TRBD1	TGTGCCAGCAGCCGCGGACAGGGGCGGTTAGATGGCTACACCTTC	CASSRGQGRLDGYTF
-	TRBV28	14	TRBJ2-7	TRBD2	TGTGCCAGCAGCACTAGCGGGGGGACCTACGAGCAGTACTTC	CASSTSGGTYEQYF
-	TRBV19	13	TRBJ1-1	-	TGTGCCAGTAGTATGACAGCGAACACTGAAGCTTTCTTT	CASSMTANTEAFF
-	TRBV9	13	TRBJ2-1	-	TGTGCCAGCAGCGTCGGGTCCTACAATGAGCAGTTCTTC	CASSVGSYNEQFF
-	TRBV28	14	TRBJ1-5	TRBD1	TGTGCCAGCATCACGGACAGGGGGCGTCAGCCCCAGCATTTT	CASITDRGRQPQHF
-	TRBV5-6	14	TRBJ1-5	TRBD1	TGTGCCAGCAGCCCCGGGACAGGCAATCAGCCCCAGCATTTT	CASSPGTGNQPQHF
few	TRBV28	14	TRBJ1-1	-	TGTGCCAGCAGCCAACGGCAGACAACGGTCCCAGCTTTCTTT	CASSQRQTTVPAFF
-	TRBV6-1	15	TRBJ1-1	-	TGTGCCAGCAGTGAGCCGGCGGGGAGATCCACTGAAGCTTTCTTT	CASSEPAGRSTEAFF
-	TRBV11-2	16	TRBJ2-1	-	TGTGCCAGCAGCTTAGTAGGACTTAGCAGGGGAAATGAGCAGTTCTTC	CASSLVGLSRGNEQFF
-	TRBV2	15	TRBJ2-5	TRBD2	TGTGCCAGCAATATTCAGACTAGCGGGGGTGGGACCCAGTACTTC	CASNIQTSGGGTQYF
-	TRBV28	14	TRBJ1-1	TRBD1	TGTGCCAGCAGTTTACCGGGACAGGTCACTCAAGCTTTCTTT	CASSLPGQVTQAFF
-	TRBV2	12	TRBJ2-7	-	TGTGCCAGCAGCCGGGATCCCTACGAGCAGTACTTC	CASSRDPYEQYF
-	TRBV18	15	TRBJ1-4	-	TGTGCCAGCTCACAATCGGCGGGGAATAATGAAAAACTGTTTTTT	CASSQSAGNNEKLFF
-	TRBV27	15	TRBJ1-5	-	TGTGCCAGCAGGGGCTTGGGGGCGGTAGGTCAGCCCCAGCATTTT	CASRGLGAVGQPQHF
-	TRBV6-4	16	TRBJ2-2	TRBD2	TGTGCCAGCAGTGACACGGCGGGGGTAAACACCGGGGAGCTGTTTTTT	CASSDTAGVNTGELFF
-	TRBV5-6	15	TRBJ1-5	-	TGTGCCAGCAGCCTGGACGGGGGAAGCAATCAGCCCCAGCATTTT	CASSLDGGSNQPQHF
-	TRBV28	15	TRBJ1-6	-	TGTGCCAGCAGTCGTAGACAGGAATATAATTCACCCCTCCACTTT	CASSRRQEYNSPLHF
-	TRBV6-5	14	TRBJ2-5	TRBD1	TGTGCCAGCAGTTTGACAGGGATCCAAGAGACCCAGTACTTC	CASSLTGIQETQYF
-	TRBV15	15	TRBJ1-5	TRBD1	TGTGCCACCAGCAGGGGACAGGGGGGGGAGCAGCCCCAGCATTTT	CATSRGQGGEQPQHF
few	TRBV5-1	15	TRBJ2-1	TRBD2	TGCGCCAGCAGCTTGGCTAGCGGGGGCTACAATGAGCAGTTCTTC	CASSLASGGYNEQFF
-	TRBV7-2	14	TRBJ2-5	TRBD1	TGTGCCAGCAGCTTAGGCCAGGGGGATGGGACCCAGTACTTC	CASSLGQGDGTQYF
-	TRBV11-1	16	TRBJ2-2	-	TGTGCCAGCAGCTTGACTCAGGGGAACACCGGGGGGGAGCTGTTTTTT	CASSLTQGNTGGELFF
-	TRBV19	17	TRBJ2-1	TRBD1	TGTGCCAGTAGCACCACCTGGGGACAGGTCGGCTACAATGAGCAGTTCTTC	CASSTTWGQVGYNEQFF
-	TRBV3-1/TRBV3-2	14	TRBJ2-7	TRBD2	TGTGCCAGCAGCCGCGGGGGGGGTTCCTACGAGCAGTACTTC	CASSRGGGSYEQYF
once	TRBV19	16	TRBJ2-7	TRBD2	TGTGCCAGCAACAGCGTCCCCGGGACTAAAACGGGGGAGCAGTACTTC	CASNSVPGTKTGEQYF
-	TRBV30	14	TRBJ2-1	-	TGTGCCTGGAGGGGAGTTTACCGAGGCAATGAGCAGTTCTTC	CAWRGVYRGNEQFF
-	TRBV30	14	TRBJ2-3	-	TGTGCCTGGAGTGTACGAGGCCCTCCGGATACGCAGTATTTT	CAWSVRGPPDTQYF
-	TRBV5-4	14	TRBJ1-1	-	TGTGCCAGCAGCCTCCCAGGCGTGAACACTGAAGCTTTCTTT	CASSLPGVNTEAFF
-	TRBV7-3	17	TRBJ2-2	TRBD2	TGTGCCAGCAGCTTAAACCAGCGGGGGGCCGGCACCGGGGAGCTGTTTTTT	CASSLNQRGAGTGELFF
-	TRBV7-9	16	TRBJ1-5	-	TGTGCCAGCAGCCAATCCGGGACTAATAGCAATCAGCCCCAGCATTTT	CASSQSGTNSNQPQHF
-	TRBV3-1/TRBV3-2	14	TRBJ1-1	-	TGTGCCAGCAGCCAGTTACAGGAGAACGCTGAAGCTTTCTTT	CASSQLQENAEAFF
-	TRBV20-1	11	TRBJ1-2	-	TGCAGTGCTAGCGGTGTCTCTGGCTACACCTTC	CSASGVSGYTF
few	TRBV7-3	13	TRBJ1-2	-	TGTGCCAGCAGCTTAGGAGGGTACGATGGCTACACCTTC	CASSLGGYDGYTF
-	TRBV18	18	TRBJ2-7	TRBD2	TGTGCCAGCTCACCACCGGGGTTCGAAAGCGGGGACTCCTACGAGCAGTACTTC	CASSPPGFESGDSYEQYF
-	TRBV5-1	12	TRBJ1-1	TRBD1	TGCGCCAGCAGCGAGGGGGCCACTGAAGCTTTCTTT	CASSEGATEAFF
-	TRBV7-5	13	TRBJ2-2	-	TGTGTCAGAAGCTTTCCGGACACCGGGGAGCTGTTTTTT	CVRSFPDTGELFF
once	TRBV6-2/TRBV6-3	12	TRBJ2-3	-	TGTGCCAGCAGTTACTGGCGACTGGAGCAGTATTTT	CASSYWRLEQYF
-	TRBV25-1	14	TRBJ1-4	-	TGTGCCAGCAGTCTAGGGGACTGGGATGAAAAACTGTTTTTT	CASSLGDWDEKLFF
-	TRBV7-2	19	TRBJ2-1	-	TGTGCCAGCAGCACGCCCCGGGACTTTGTGAAGCCGTCCGACAATGAGCAGTTCTTC	CASSTPRDFVKPSDNEQFF
-	TRBV30	13	TRBJ1-2	-	TGTGCCTGGAGTGTAGGGACAATCGATGGCTACACCTTC	CAWSVGTIDGYTF
few	TRBV7-2	15	TRBJ1-1	-	TGTGCCAGCAGCTTAGTAGGAGCCATGAACACTGAAGCTTTCTTT	CASSLVGAMNTEAFF
-	TRBV10-1	20	TRBJ2-1	TRBD2	TGCGCCAGCAGTGAGAGGAGGGGAGGGCCTGGAATTAGCTCCTACAATGAGCAGTTCTTC	CASSERRGGPGISSYNEQFF
-	TRBV5-5	13	TRBJ1-2	TRBD1	TGTGCCAGCAGCGAAACAGGGGACTATGGCTACACCTTC	CASSETGDYGYTF
few	TRBV9	16	TRBJ2-3	-	TGTGCCAGCAGCGTAGGCTTAGCGGCTAGCACAGATACGCAGTATTTT	CASSVGLAASTDTQYF
-	TRBV30	15	TRBJ1-4	TRBD1	TGTGCCTGGAGGATCCCGGGACAGTTTAATGAAAAACTGTTTTTT	CAWRIPGQFNEKLFF
-	TRBV18	14	TRBJ2-7	TRBD2	TGTGCCAGCTCATTACCGGGACTAGACTACGAGCAGTACTTC	CASSLPGLDYEQYF
-	TRBV19	14	TRBJ1-5	-	TGTGCCAGTAGTATGGGAGGGAACAATCAGCCCCAGCATTTT	CASSMGGNNQPQHF
-	TRBV5-1	13	TRBJ2-7	TRBD1	TGCGCCAGCAGCGCGACAGGGACGGGGGAGCAGTACTTC	CASSATGTGEQYF
-	TRBV7-9	14	TRBJ2-3	TRBD2	TGTGCCAGCAGCTCCGGGGGGGCAGGAGATACGCAGTATTTT	CASSSGGAGDTQYF
-	TRBV27	13	TRBJ1-1	-	TGTGCCAGCAGTTGGGCAGGGGACACTGAAGCTTTCTTT	CASSWAGDTEAFF
-	TRBV2	14	TRBJ1-2	TRBD1	TGTGCCAGCAGGGGGACAGAAGCTAACTATGGCTACACCTTC	CASRGTEANYGYTF
-	TRBV6-2/TRBV6-3	14	TRBJ1-5	-	TGTGCCAGCAGTTTTACAGGGAGCAATCAGCCCCAGCATTTT	CASSFTGSNQPQHF
-	TRBV5-1	13	TRBJ2-2	-	TGCGCCAGCAGCACTGGGCACACCGGGGAGCTGTTTTTT	CASSTGHTGELFF